These 27 T cell receptor beta chains came from one sample sequenced in a study of cytomegalovirus exposure and HLA in healthy donors. Researchers ran the PCR with 60 Vbeta and 13 Jbeta primers. Method: immunoSEQ multiplex PCR; TCRdb's copy keeps in-frame clones and lacks some. Of about 170,000 clones in the sample, 84% are singletons; the top ten hold 4% to 6%. Input material: PBMCs. The receptors were gathered from a man aged 18-30 years in good health and CMV-seronegative.

This clone was seen a single time. The CDR3 bases are TGTGCCAGCAGTTTGGCGAGCGGGGCCTGGAATGAGCAGTTCTTC. It codes for CASSLASGAWNEQFF. The gene calls are TRBV27 and TRBJ2-1; 7 nucleotides agree with TRBD2. The CDR3 has 15 amino acids. Looked up from germline, CDR1 is MNHEY and CDR2 is SMNVEV (reference sequence). The V segment lost 3 bases and the J segment 7 bases; nucleotides outside the gene matches: 9.

This clone was seen a few times. The chain carries TRBV6-5 and TRBJ2-7, with D possibly being TRBD1 (5 bases). The germline V and J ends were trimmed by 2 bases and 4 bases, with 15 bases remaining between them. The CDR3 is made up of 15 amino acids. CDR1 MNHEY and CDR2 SVGAGI come from the germline V gene. The CDR3 DNA reads as TGTGCCAGCAGTTACAGCAGGGCTAGTCGGTACGAGCAGTACTTC. This gives the protein CASSYSRASRYEQYF.

The chain links TRBV27 to TRBJ2-5; 12 bases map to TRBD2. Germline CDR1 is MNHEY and CDR2 is SMNVEV (reference sequence). This CDR3 spans 15 amino acids. Trimming at V came to 7 bases and at J to 4 bases, leaving 7 bases not matched to a gene. The CDR3 DNA follows: TGTGCCAGCAACAAAAGACTAGCGGGAGTAGAGACCCAGTACTTC. Amino acid sequence: CASNKRLAGVETQYF.

The J gene is TRBJ2-5, the V gene TRBV6-1; 10 nucleotides agree with TRBD1. TRBJ2-7 explains the end of the DNA better; the J call may be wrong. From germline, CDR1 is MNHNS and CDR2 SASEGT. The CDR3 is 16 amino acids. The chain's CDR3 is CASSVLPGQGRHEQYF. DNA of the CDR3: TGTGCCAGCAGTGTACTACCGGGACAGGGGAGGCACGAGCAGTACTTC.

The chain recombines TRBV5-1 with TRBJ1-6; 8 bases match TRBD1. J gave up 6 bases and V 6 bases, and 8 bases lay outside the gene matches. This CDR3 comprises 15 residues. Germline CDR1 reads SGHRS; CDR2 reads YFSETQ. The chain's CDR3 is CASKESGGLNSPLHF. In nucleotides, the CDR3 is TGCGCCAGCAAGGAGTCAGGGGGCCTTAATTCACCCCTCCACTTT. The whole variable domain, filled in from reference TRBV5-1 and TRBJ1-6, reads KAGVTQTPRYLIKTRGQQVTLSCSPISGHRSVSWYQQTPGQGLQFLFEYFSETQRNKGNFPGRFSGRQFSNSRSEMNVSTLELGDSALYLCASKESGGLNSPLHFGNGTRLTVT.

The CDR3 bases are TGTGCCAGCAGCCAGATACCAGAGGGTGGCCTCCACTTT. Residues: CASSQIPEGGLHF. V and J are TRBV14 and TRBJ1-6; no definite D call. Germline CDR1 and CDR2: SGHDN and FVKESK. V was shortened by 3 bases and J by 15 bases, with 15 bases between the two germline ends. The CDR3 consists of 13 residues.

V usage is TRBV7-9 and J usage is TRBJ1-3; TRBD1 matches 7 bases. Trimming cost V 5 bases and J 5 bases; bases outside gene matches: 15. Germline V gene data show CDR1 as SEHNR and CDR2 as FQNEAQ (reference sequence). The CDR3 consists of 17 residues. Here the CDR3 reads CASSNDLGGDRRNTIYF. In DNA form, the CDR3 reads TGTGCCAGCAGCAATGATTTAGGGGGCGACAGGAGAAACACCATATATTTT.

The V gene is TRBV29-1, the J gene TRBJ2-7; 7 positions match TRBD2. The CDR3 loop spans 14 amino acids. Germline V gives CDR1 SQVTM, CDR2 ANQGSEA. For the CDR3, the DNA is TGCGGGGCGTTGGGGGGGGGTGAGTCCTACGAGCAGTACTTC. It specifies CGALGGGESYEQYF.

This chain joins TRBV27 and TRBJ2-3; 9 bases are a match to TRBD1. Trimming at V came to 6 bases and at J to 6 bases, leaving 16 bases not matched to a gene. The CDR3 covers 17 residues. Per the germline V gene, CDR1 is MNHEY and CDR2 is SMNVEV (reference sequence). The chain's CDR3 is CASSSVRRDRVSDTQYF. The CDR3 DNA sequence: TGTGCCAGCAGCTCTGTACGCCGGGACAGGGTGTCGGATACGCAGTATTTT.

The V gene is TRBV27, the J gene TRBJ1-6, with TRBD1 as a possible D gene (5 bases). This CDR3 comprises 13 residues. CDR1 is MNHEY and CDR2 is SMNVEV in the germline V gene (reference sequence). The V end lost 6 bases, the J end lost 9 bases, and 12 bases lay between the germline ends. The DNA of the CDR3 is TGTGCCAGCAGACCAGGGTTATCTTCACCCCTCCACTTT. This sequence encodes CASRPGLSSPLHF.

CDR3 sequence (DNA): TGCGCCAGCAGCCAAGGGCAGGCAGATACGCAGTATTTT. It encodes CASSQGQADTQYF. This rearrangement joins TRBV4-1 to TRBJ2-3; D remains ambiguous. Germline-derived CDR1 and CDR2 are MGHRA and YSYEKL. This CDR3 comprises 13 residues. Trimming left V 1 base short and J 4 bases short, with 6 bases between.

The J gene is TRBJ1-2, the V gene TRBV7-9, with TRBD1 identical over 7 bases. Germline lookup yields CDR1 SEHNR and CDR2 FQNEAQ (reference sequence). Unmatched junction bases numbered 5, after V lost 0 bases and J lost 4 bases. This CDR3 has 15 amino acids. The CDR3 reads CASSLAGRGFYGYTF. CDR3 bases: TGTGCCAGCAGCTTAGCGGGCAGGGGGTTCTATGGCTACACCTTC. Looking up the rest from reference TRBV7-9 and TRBJ1-2 gives the full variable domain: DTGVSQNPRHKITKRGQNVTFRCDPISEHNRLYWYRQTLGQGPEFLTYFQNEAQLEKSRLLSDRFSAERPKGSFSTLEIQRTEQGDSAMYLCASSLAGRGFYGYTFGSGTRLTVV.

This clone was counted a few times. The chain is built from TRBV4-1 and TRBJ1-5; D ambiguous. Germline V lookup: CDR1 MGHRA, CDR2 YSYEKL. V was pared by 3 bases and J by 10 bases, with 16 bases between. The CDR3 length is 14 residues. The DNA for the CDR3 is TGCGCCAGCAGCCATTCCGAACGGGGATTTCCCCAGCATTTT. Protein product: CASSHSERGFPQHF.

The genes are TRBV5-1 and TRBJ1-4; D unresolved. The CDR3 loop spans 17 amino acids. Germline CDR1 is SGHRS and CDR2 is YFSETQ. Trimming stripped 1 base from V and 3 bases from J, with 16 bases between. The CDR3, as DNA: TGCGCCAGCAGCTTGAGCAGCATCCTCAGGCCTAATGAAAAACTGTTTTTT. Translated: CASSLSSILRPNEKLFF.

The chain is built from TRBV28 and TRBJ2-7, with TRBD2 identical over 9 bases. The CDR3 sequence is 15 residues long. The V gene's germline CDR1 is MDHEN and CDR2 SYDVKM. The ends lost 5 bases at V and 4 bases at J; junction bases unmatched: 9. The CDR3 sequence: CASSPGGREGYEQYF. The CDR3, as DNA: TGTGCCAGCAGTCCAGGGGGGCGGGAGGGGTACGAGCAGTACTTC.

The rearrangement joins TRBV7-2 to TRBJ1-5; the D gene is possibly TRBD1 (5 bases). This CDR3 has 15 residues. Trimming left V 3 bases short and J 4 bases short, with 13 bases between. Germline V gives CDR1 SGHTA, CDR2 FQGNSA. Here the CDR3 reads CASSFWGRGNQPQHF. The CDR3 DNA is TGTGCCAGCAGCTTCTGGGGTAGGGGAAATCAGCCCCAGCATTTT.

The chain carries TRBV28 and TRBJ2-3; 7 bases fit TRBD1. From germline, CDR1 is MDHEN and CDR2 SYDVKM. Trimming cost V 1 base and J 2 bases; bases outside gene matches: 9. CDR3 length equals 17 residues. The CDR3 reads CASSLFPTGYFTDTQYF. In nucleotides, the CDR3 is TGTGCCAGCAGTTTATTCCCGACAGGGTATTTCACAGATACGCAGTATTTT.

This clone was seen only a few times. The chain couples TRBV6-1 to TRBJ1-6; 9 bases fit TRBD1. In germline, CDR1 is MNHNS, CDR2 SASEGT. Losses at the gene ends were 6 bases for V and 5 bases for J; bases not matched to a gene: 5. The CDR3 covers 15 residues. The CDR3 protein is CASRDRGSNNSPLHF. For the CDR3, the DNA is TGTGCCAGCAGGGACAGGGGCTCGAATAATTCACCCCTCCACTTT.

This clone occurred once. V usage is TRBV28 and J usage is TRBJ1-4, with 8 nucleotides matching TRBD1. V gave up 6 bases and J gave up 5 bases; unmatched junction bases: 8. The V gene's germline CDR1 is MDHEN and CDR2 SYDVKM. This CDR3 contains 15 residues. This CDR3 reads CASSPTGGINEKLFF. DNA of the CDR3: TGTGCCAGCAGCCCCACAGGGGGAATAAATGAAAAACTGTTTTTT.

This clone was seen just once. V and J are TRBV9 and TRBJ2-5; 8 nucleotides align to TRBD1. The CDR3 spans 15 residues. CDR1 and CDR2 (germline): SGDLS, YYNGEE. Trimming cost V 4 bases and J 4 bases; bases outside gene matches: 9. CDR3 region: CASSSDRGSGETQYF. In DNA, the CDR3 is TGTGCCAGCAGCTCAGACAGGGGAAGCGGAGAGACCCAGTACTTC.

V usage is TRBV7-9 and J usage is TRBJ2-7; a weak D match, TRBD1 (5 bases). CDR1 SEHNR and CDR2 FQNEAQ come from the germline V gene (reference sequence). Deletions cut 3 bases from V and 6 bases from J, with 9 bases between. The CDR3 runs to 12 residues. The CDR3 loop reads CASSFKGFEQYF. CDR3 coding DNA: TGTGCCAGCAGCTTCAAGGGGTTCGAGCAGTACTTC.

This rearrangement joins TRBV6-1 to TRBJ2-3; 7 bases are a match to TRBD2. In germline, CDR1 is MNHNS, CDR2 SASEGT. The J segment lost 1 base and the V segment lost 4 bases, leaving 5 bases of the junction unmatched. There are 15 residues in the CDR3. CDR3 nucleotide sequence: TGTGCCAGCAGTGCTCTAGCGGCTGGCACAGATACGCAGTATTTT. Translated: CASSALAAGTDTQYF.

Points on this clone: The same CDR3 can be traced to other DNA sequences in this sample. The chain has TRBV10-3 and TRBJ2-6, with no clear D. Trimming left V 8 bases short and J 3 bases short, with 5 bases between. Germline V CDR1 and CDR2: ENHRY, SYGVKD. The CDR3 has 12 residues. The CDR3, as DNA: TGTGCCATCCCGGGTGGGGCCAACGTCCTGACTTTC. Its translation: CAIPGGANVLTF.

V and J are TRBV29-1 and TRBJ2-1; tentative D call: TRBD1 (5 bases). The V gene lost 6 bases and the J gene lost 5 bases, with 8 bases spanning the gap. Germline CDR1 reads SQVTM; CDR2 reads ANQGSEA. The CDR3 totals 11 residues. The CDR3: CSVPTDNEQFF. In nucleotides, the CDR3 is TGCAGCGTCCCGACAGACAATGAGCAGTTCTTC.

The chain combines TRBV9 with TRBJ1-6; D gene unclear. Germline V gene sequence: CDR1 SGDLS, CDR2 YYNGEE. The length of the CDR3 is 12 residues. CDR3 amino acids: CESSREYSPLHF. CDR3 sequence (DNA): TGTGAGAGTAGTCGGGAATATTCACCCCTCCACTTT.

V and J are TRBV7-6 and TRBJ2-3; no definite D call. Germline V lookup: CDR1 SGHVS, CDR2 FNYEAQ. V was cut by 1 base and J by 4 bases, with 6 bases left in between. This CDR3 spans 13 amino acids. The CDR3 nucleotides are TGTGCCAGCAGCTTAGACCCGGCAGATACGCAGTATTTT. Translating it yields CASSLDPADTQYF.

J is TRBJ2-3 and V is TRBV5-8; 12 positions match TRBD2. V was clipped by 0 bases and J by 4 bases; unmatched bases: 6. The CDR3 consists of 17 residues. Germline V gene sequence: CDR1 SGHTS, CDR2 YDEGEE. CDR3 loop: CASSLVLLAGGPDTQYF. The CDR3, as DNA: TGTGCCAGCAGCTTGGTACTACTAGCGGGGGGACCAGATACGCAGTATTTT.